The 10 T cell receptor beta chains presented below share a single source sample, sequenced in a study of T cells expressing NK-cell markers. TCRdb reprocessed the 5' RACE reads; each CDR3 protein has one entry and no DNA is given. The sample data list about 460,000 distinct CDR3 sequences. Sequenced material: blood T cells: a sorted CD56 or NKG2C T cell subset, CD4+ or CD8+ T cells, or bulk PBMC T cells (not recorded which). The receptors here all came from a woman aged 45-65 years in good health.

V is TRBV28 and J is TRBJ2-3. Germline V lookup: CDR1 MDHEN, CDR2 SYDVKM. The CDR3 is 14 amino acids. CDR3 protein: CASSSTLLTDTQYF. The full variable domain, in which reference TRBV28 and TRBJ2-3 provide the parts outside the CDR3, is DVKVTQSSRYLVKRTGEKVFLECVQDMDHENMFWYRQDPGLGLRLIYFSYDVKMKEKGDIPEGYSVSREKKERFSLILESASTNQTSMYLCASSSTLLTDTQYFGPGTRLTVL.

The rearrangement joins TRBV4-1 to TRBJ2-1; the TCRdb D gene call, TRBD2, has no DNA to confirm it. Per germline, CDR1 MGHRA and CDR2 YSYEKL. The CDR3 has 16 residues. CDR3: CASNPILAGGRNEQFF.

This chain connects TRBV12-3 or TRBV12-4 to TRBJ2-3; TCRdb's D gene call, TRBD1, goes unchecked for lack of DNA. This CDR3 has 17 amino acids. CDR3 in amino acids: CASSPTHGQGRTDTQYF.

The rearrangement joins TRBV20-1 to TRBJ1-4; as DNA is missing, the TRBD1 call by TCRdb cannot be tested. The CDR3 has 16 amino acids. CDR1 and CDR2 from the germline V gene are DFQATT and SNEGSKA (reference sequence). The CDR3 spells CSALLRTGPMGEKLFF.

The rearrangement joins TRBV29-1 to TRBJ2-5; TCRdb's D call, TRBD1, is unchecked because there is no DNA. Germline V CDR1 and CDR2: SQVTM, ANQGSEA. The CDR3 runs to 16 residues. CDR3 amino acids: CSVEVRQGLRQETQYF. The complete variable domain, with remaining parts taken from reference TRBV29-1 and TRBJ2-5, reads SAVISQKPSRDICQRGTSLTIQCQVDSQVTMMFWYRQQPGQSLTLIATANQGSEATYESGFVIDKFPISRPNLTFSTLTVSNMSPEDSSIYLCSVEVRQGLRQETQYFGPGTRLLVL.

The chain combines TRBV6-2 or TRBV6-3 with TRBJ2-7; TCRdb designates TRBD1, a call that cannot be tested without DNA. Germline values: CDR1 MNHEY, CDR2 SVGEGT. There are 15 residues in the CDR3. This CDR3 is CASSYNQDIAYEQYF.

The V and J genes are TRBV19 and TRBJ2-2; TCRdb selects TRBD2, and the lack of DNA leaves this call unchecked. Germline CDR1 reads LNHDA; CDR2 reads SQIVND (reference sequence). This CDR3 has 16 amino acids. This CDR3 reads CASSSLQRVDTGELFF.

This chain joins TRBV19 and TRBJ1-6; TCRdb reports TRBD1, a call that lacks DNA to check it against. The CDR3 length is 13 residues. The germline V gene encodes CDR1 LNHDA and CDR2 SQIVND (reference sequence). CDR3 sequence: CASSLSREAPLHF.

The V and J genes are TRBV27 and TRBJ1-2; no DNA is available, so the TRBD1 call from TCRdb remains unchecked. The germline CDR1 and CDR2 sequences are MNHEY and SMNVEV (reference sequence). The CDR3 runs 14 residues. CDR3: CASSLRRGLYGYTF.

The chain has TRBV30 and TRBJ1-5; TCRdb's D gene call, TRBD1, goes unchecked for lack of DNA. The CDR3 covers 13 residues. CDR1 and CDR2 (germline): GTSNPN, SVGIG (reference sequence). The CDR3 loop is CAWQGGSNQPQHF.